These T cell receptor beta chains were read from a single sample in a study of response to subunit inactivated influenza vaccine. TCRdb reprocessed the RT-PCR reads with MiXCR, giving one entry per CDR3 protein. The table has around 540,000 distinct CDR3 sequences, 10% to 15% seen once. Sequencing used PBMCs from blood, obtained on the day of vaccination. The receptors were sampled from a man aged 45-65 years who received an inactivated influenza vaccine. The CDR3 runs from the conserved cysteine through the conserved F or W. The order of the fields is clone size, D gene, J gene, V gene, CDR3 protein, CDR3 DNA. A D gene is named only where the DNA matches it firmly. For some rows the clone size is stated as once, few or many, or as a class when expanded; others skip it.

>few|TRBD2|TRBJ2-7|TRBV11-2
CASSRTSGMSSYEQYF
TGTGCCAGCAGCCGAACTAGCGGGATGAGCTCCTACGAGCAGTACTTC
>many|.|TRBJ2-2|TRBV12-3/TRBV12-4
CASSPRANTGELFF
TGTGCCAGCAGCCCGCGGGCCAACACCGGGGAGCTGTTTTTT
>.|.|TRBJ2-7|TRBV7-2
CASGRMLYEQYF
TGTGCCAGCGGCCGCATGCTCTACGAGCAGTACTTC
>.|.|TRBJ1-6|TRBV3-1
CASSQGVGRASGLPLHF
TGTGCCAGCAGCCAAGGTGTAGGGAGGGCCTCAGGTTTACCCCTCCACTTT
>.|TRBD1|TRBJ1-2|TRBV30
CAWTPGQAYGYTF
TGTGCCTGGACCCCGGGACAGGCCTATGGCTACACCTTC
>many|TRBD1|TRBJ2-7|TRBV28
CASSPGTGLVEQYF
TGTGCCAGCAGCCCCGGGACAGGGCTCGTCGAGCAGTACTTC
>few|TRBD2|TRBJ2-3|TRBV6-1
CASRHKLAGTTDTQYF
TGTGCCAGCAGACATAAACTAGCGGGAACGACAGATACGCAGTATTTT
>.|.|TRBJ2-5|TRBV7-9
CASSASGQQETQYF
TGTGCCAGCAGCGCGAGTGGGCAGCAAGAGACCCAGTACTTC
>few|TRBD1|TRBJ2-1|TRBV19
CASTADRGRSEQFF
TGTGCCAGTACCGCGGACAGGGGGCGGAGTGAGCAGTTCTTC
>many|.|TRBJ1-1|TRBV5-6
CASSLASGEYTEAFF
TGTGCCAGCAGCTTGGCCTCTGGGGAATACACTGAAGCTTTCTTT
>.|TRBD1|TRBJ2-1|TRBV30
CAWSALGTGGYNEQFF
TGTGCCTGGAGCGCCCTCGGGACAGGGGGTTATAATGAGCAGTTCTTC
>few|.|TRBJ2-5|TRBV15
CATTTEGNQETQYF
TGTGCCACCACAACGGAGGGAAATCAGGAGACCCAGTACTTC
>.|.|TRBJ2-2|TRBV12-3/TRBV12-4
CASPRVGGELFF
TGTGCCAGCCCCCGGGTGGGCGGGGAGCTGTTTTTT
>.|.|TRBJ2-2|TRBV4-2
CASSPAEKTGELFF
TGTGCCAGCAGCCCTGCTGAGAAGACCGGGGAGCTGTTTTTT
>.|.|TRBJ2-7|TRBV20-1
CSAQTLGGSYEQYF
TGCAGTGCTCAAACACTTGGGGGTTCCTACGAGCAGTACTTC
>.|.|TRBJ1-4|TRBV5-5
CASSSVPGAINEKLFF
TGTGCCAGCAGCTCCGTTCCCGGGGCGATTAATGAAAAACTGTTTTTT
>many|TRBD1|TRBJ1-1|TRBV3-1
CASSQDLLRGENTEAFF
TGTGCCAGCAGCCAAGACCTTCTCAGGGGGGAGAACACTGAAGCTTTCTTT
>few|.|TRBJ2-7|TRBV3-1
CASSQEGRVGEQYF
TGTGCCAGCAGCCAAGAGGGCAGGGTCGGCGAGCAGTACTTC
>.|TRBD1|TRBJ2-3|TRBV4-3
CASIQEGQGEDTQYF
TGCGCCAGCATCCAAGAGGGACAGGGCGAAGATACGCAGTATTTT
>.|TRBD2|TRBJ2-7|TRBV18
CASSQTSGGTSSYEQYF
TGTGCCAGCTCCCAGACTAGCGGGGGAACGAGCTCCTACGAGCAGTACTTC
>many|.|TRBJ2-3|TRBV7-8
CASSLVGRGSDTQYF
TGTGCCAGCAGCTTAGTAGGTCGGGGGTCCGATACGCAGTATTTT
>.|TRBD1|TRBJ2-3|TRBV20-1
CSAGPFVGQGVTDTQYF
TGCAGTGCTGGCCCTTTTGTGGGTCAGGGGGTCACAGATACGCAGTATTTT
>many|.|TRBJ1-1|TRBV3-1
CASSPSETGAAFF
TGTGCCAGCAGCCCGTCGGAAACCGGGGCGGCTTTCTTT
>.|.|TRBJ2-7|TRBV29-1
CSVRQTGYEQYF
TGCAGCGTTCGGCAAACGGGGTACGAGCAGTACTTC
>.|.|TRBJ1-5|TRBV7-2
CASSRTADQPQHF
TGTGCCAGCAGCAGGACAGCAGATCAGCCCCAGCATTTT
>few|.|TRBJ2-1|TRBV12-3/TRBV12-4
CASSLYTYNEQFF
TGTGCCAGCAGTTTATACACATACAATGAGCAGTTCTTC
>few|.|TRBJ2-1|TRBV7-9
CASSFPLNEQFF
TGTGCCAGCAGCTTCCCACTGAATGAGCAGTTCTTC
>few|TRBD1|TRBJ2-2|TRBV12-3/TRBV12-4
CASSLTGVDPNTGELFF
TGTGCCAGCAGCCTGACAGGGGTAGACCCGAACACCGGGGAGCTGTTTTTT
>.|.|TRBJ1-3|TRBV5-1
CASRPDFSGNTIYF
TGCGCCAGCAGGCCAGATTTTTCTGGAAACACCATATATTTT
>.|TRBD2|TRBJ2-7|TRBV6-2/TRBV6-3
CASRQTSATYEQYF
TGTGCCAGCAGACAAACTAGCGCTACCTACGAGCAGTACTTC
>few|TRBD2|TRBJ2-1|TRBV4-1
CASSQVPAGVYNEQFF
TGCGCCAGCAGCCAAGTACCAGCGGGGGTATACAATGAGCAGTTCTTC
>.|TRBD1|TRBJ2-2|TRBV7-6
CASSFGQGSGELFF
TGTGCCAGCAGCTTCGGACAGGGGTCCGGGGAGCTGTTTTTT
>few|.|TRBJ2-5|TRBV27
CASSLSGKTQYF
TGTGCCAGCAGTTTATCGGGGAAGACCCAGTACTTC
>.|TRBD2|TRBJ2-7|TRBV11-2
CASSSLALAGGTLYEQYF
TGTGCCAGCAGCTCCCTGGCCCTAGCGGGAGGAACCTTATACGAGCAGTACTTC
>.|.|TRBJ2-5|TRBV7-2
CASSLEGGGKFTQYF
TGTGCCAGCAGCTTAGAGGGTGGGGGCAAGTTCACCCAGTACTTC
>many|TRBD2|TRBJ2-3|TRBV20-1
CSAQMTSGISDTQYF
TGCAGTGCCCAAATGACTAGCGGGATTTCAGATACGCAGTATTTT
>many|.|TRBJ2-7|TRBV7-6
CASSLAGIQNEQYF
TGTGCCAGCAGCTTAGCAGGGATTCAGAACGAGCAGTACTTC
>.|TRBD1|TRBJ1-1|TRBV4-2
CASSQLGTGETEAFF
TGTGCCAGCAGCCAACTGGGGACAGGGGAAACTGAAGCTTTCTTT
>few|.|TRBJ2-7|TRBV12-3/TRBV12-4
CASSSTYTSYEQYF
TGTGCCAGCAGCTCAACTTATACCTCCTACGAGCAGTACTTC
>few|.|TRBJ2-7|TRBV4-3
CASSQEPSSYEQYF
TGCGCCAGCAGCCAGGAACCGAGCTCCTACGAGCAGTACTTC
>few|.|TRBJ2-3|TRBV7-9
CASRNQGADTQYF
TGTGCCAGCAGGAACCAGGGCGCAGATACGCAGTATTTT
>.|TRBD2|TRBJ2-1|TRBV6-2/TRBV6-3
CASSKGGLAGRNEQFF
TGTGCCAGCAGTAAAGGGGGACTAGCGGGCCGCAATGAGCAGTTCTTC
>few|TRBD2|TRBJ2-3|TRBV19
CASSASSGNTDTQYF
TGTGCCAGTAGTGCATCTAGCGGAAACACAGATACGCAGTATTTT
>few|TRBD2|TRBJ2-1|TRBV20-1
CSASGAAGGNNEQFF
TGCAGTGCCTCTGGTGCGGCGGGGGGTAACAATGAGCAGTTCTTC
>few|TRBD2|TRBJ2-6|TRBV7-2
CASSLLAGAPGANVLTF
TGTGCCAGCAGCTTACTAGCGGGGGCTCCTGGGGCCAACGTCCTGACTTTC
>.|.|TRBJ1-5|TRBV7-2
CASSLGPGMGQPQHF
TGTGCCAGCAGCTTAGGTCCCGGGATGGGTCAGCCCCAGCATTTT
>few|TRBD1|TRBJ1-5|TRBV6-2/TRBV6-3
CASSYATGYVSSNQPQHF
TGTGCCAGCAGTTACGCGACAGGGTACGTTAGCAGCAATCAGCCCCAGCATTTT
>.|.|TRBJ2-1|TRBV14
CASSQIPGTYYNEQFF
TGTGCCAGCAGCCAAATTCCCGGGACTTACTACAATGAGCAGTTCTTC
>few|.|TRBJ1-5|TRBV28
CASSSPRSFSNQPQHF
TGTGCCAGCAGTTCCCCCAGGAGTTTTAGCAATCAGCCCCAGCATTTT
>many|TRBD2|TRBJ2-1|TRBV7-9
CASSLTGGPYNEQFF
TGTGCCAGCAGCTTAACGGGAGGGCCCTACAATGAGCAGTTCTTC
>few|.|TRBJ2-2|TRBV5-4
CASSPGSRVDRELFF
TGTGCCAGCAGCCCGGGCTCTAGAGTGGACCGGGAGCTGTTTTTT
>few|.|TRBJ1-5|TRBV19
CASRGQGINQPQHF
TGTGCCAGTAGGGGCCAGGGTATCAATCAGCCCCAGCATTTT